These 4 T cell receptor beta chains came from one sample sequenced in a study of blood T cell repertoires in COVID-19. The table came from immunoSEQ multiplex PCR; TCRdb's copy has only in-frame clones and leaves some out. The repertoire includes about 400,000 clones, 85% to 90% of them detected once, and 3% sits in the top ten. Source material: peripheral blood. The receptors were sampled from a human donor in a cohort sampled during active COVID-19.

Of note for this clone: Within the sample, other DNA sequences also encode this same CDR3. The chain joins TRBV12-3 or TRBV12-4 to TRBJ2-7; TRBD1 is a possible D gene (5 bases). The CDR3 is made up of 12 amino acids. Between the trimmed V and J ends, which lost 6 bases and 3 bases, there was a span of 9 bases. CDR3 sequence: CASSSDSYEQYF. CDR3 DNA: TGTGCCAGCAGCTCTGACAGCTACGAGCAGTACTTC.

The chain has TRBV5-1 and TRBJ1-1; D perhaps matches TRBD1 (5 bases). The germline V gene encodes CDR1 SGHRS and CDR2 YFSETQ. The length of the CDR3 is 15 residues. Trimming stripped 1 base from V and 1 base from J, with 11 bases between. The CDR3 protein is CASSLLGGGNTEAFF. Written as DNA, the CDR3 is TGCGCCAGCAGCTTGTTGGGGGGAGGGAACACTGAAGCTTTCTTT.

The CDR3 loop is CASSLVGDSYNSPLHF. Here the CDR3 DNA reads TGTGCCAGCAGCTTAGTAGGGGACTCCTATAATTCACCCCTCCACTTT. The rearrangement links TRBV11-3 to TRBJ1-6, with TRBD1 as a possible D gene (5 bases). Trimming cost V 1 base and J 0 bases, with 7 bases left between them. The length of the CDR3 is 16 residues. Germline loops: CDR1 SGHNT, CDR2 YENEEA. Full variable domain (outside the CDR3, taken from reference TRBV11-3 and TRBJ1-6): EAGVVQSPRYKIIEKKQPVAFWCNPISGHNTLYWYLQNLGQGPELLIRYENEEAVDDSQLPKDRFSAERLKGVDSTLKIQPAELGDSAVYLCASSLVGDSYNSPLHFGNGTRLTVT.

The chain is built from TRBV9 and TRBJ1-3; 7 nucleotides agree with TRBD1. V was pared by 4 bases and J by 0 bases, with 13 bases of the junction left unmatched. The CDR3 length is 18 residues. Germline loops: CDR1 SGDLS, CDR2 YYNGEE. CDR3 nucleotide sequence: TGTGCCAGCAGCCCCGGGACAGTCCCCATCGTCTCTGGAAACACCATATATTTT. Its translation is CASSPGTVPIVSGNTIYF.